This TCR beta chain was captured in a study of T cell changes during pregnancy in multiple sclerosis. TCRdb's copy holds only in-frame clones and misses some; the assay was immunoSEQ multiplex PCR. Of about 68,000 clones detected, roughly 92% appear once; the ten largest clones hold over 3.5%. The receptor was derived from a female donor in good health, enrolled as a control in a pregnancy study. The source was peripheral blood, collected after pregnancy.

CDR3 region: CASSLAAGTYEQYF. CDR3 coding DNA: TGTGCCAGCAGCTTGGCGGCCGGGACCTACGAGCAGTACTTC. The gene calls are TRBV5-4 and TRBJ2-7; TRBD2 might be the D (5 bases). The CDR3 runs to 14 residues. V shed 0 bases and J shed 2 bases, with 9 bases lying between them. Looked up from germline, CDR1 is SGHNT and CDR2 is YYREEE (reference sequence).